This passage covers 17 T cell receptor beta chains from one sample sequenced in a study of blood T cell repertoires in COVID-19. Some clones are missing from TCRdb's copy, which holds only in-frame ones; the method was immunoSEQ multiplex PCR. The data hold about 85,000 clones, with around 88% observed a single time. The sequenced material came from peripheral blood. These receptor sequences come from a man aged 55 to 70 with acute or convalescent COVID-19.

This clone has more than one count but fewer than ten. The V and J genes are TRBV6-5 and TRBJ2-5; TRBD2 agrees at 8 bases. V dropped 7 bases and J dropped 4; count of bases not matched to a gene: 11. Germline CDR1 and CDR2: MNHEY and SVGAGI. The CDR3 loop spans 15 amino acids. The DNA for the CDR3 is TGTGCCAGCACGGAGCAATCGGGGGGGGCAGAGACCCAGTACTTC. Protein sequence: CASTEQSGGAETQYF.

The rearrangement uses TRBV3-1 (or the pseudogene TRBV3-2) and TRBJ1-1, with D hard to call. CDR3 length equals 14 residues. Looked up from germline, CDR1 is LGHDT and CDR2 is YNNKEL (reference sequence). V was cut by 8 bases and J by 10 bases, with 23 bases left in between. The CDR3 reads CASRRELTPGVAFF. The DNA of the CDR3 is TGTGCCAGCCGACGAGAACTGACACCCGGGGTAGCTTTCTTT.

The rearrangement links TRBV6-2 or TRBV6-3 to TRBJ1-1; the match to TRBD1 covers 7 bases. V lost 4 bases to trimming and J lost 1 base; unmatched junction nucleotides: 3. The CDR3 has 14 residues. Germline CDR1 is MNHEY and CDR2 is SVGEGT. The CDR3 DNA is TGTGCCAGCAGTTTGACAGGGTGGAACACTGAAGCTTTCTTT. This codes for CASSLTGWNTEAFF.

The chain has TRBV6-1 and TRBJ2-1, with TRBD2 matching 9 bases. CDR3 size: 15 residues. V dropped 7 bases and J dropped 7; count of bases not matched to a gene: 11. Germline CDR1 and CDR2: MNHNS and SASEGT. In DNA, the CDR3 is TGTGCCAGCAATTATAAGCGGGGGGCGATTAATGAGCAGTTCTTC. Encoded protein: CASNYKRGAINEQFF.

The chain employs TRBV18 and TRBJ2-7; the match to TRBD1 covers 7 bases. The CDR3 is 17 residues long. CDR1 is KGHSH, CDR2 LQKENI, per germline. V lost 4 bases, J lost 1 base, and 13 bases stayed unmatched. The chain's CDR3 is CASSRPGQALGSYEQYF. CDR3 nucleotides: TGTGCCAGCTCACGTCCTGGACAGGCGCTTGGGTCCTACGAGCAGTACTTC.

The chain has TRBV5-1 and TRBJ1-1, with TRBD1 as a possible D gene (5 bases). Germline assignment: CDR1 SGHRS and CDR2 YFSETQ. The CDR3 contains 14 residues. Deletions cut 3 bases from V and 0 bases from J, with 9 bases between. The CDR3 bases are TGCGCCAGCAGCTCACAGGCCCTGAACACTGAAGCTTTCTTT. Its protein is CASSSQALNTEAFF.

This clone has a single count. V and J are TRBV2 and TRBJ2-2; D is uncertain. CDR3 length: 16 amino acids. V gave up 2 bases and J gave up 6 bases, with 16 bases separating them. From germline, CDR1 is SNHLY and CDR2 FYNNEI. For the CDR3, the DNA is TGTGCCAGCAGTGAATCCCCCCCCGGGTTTGCCGGGGAGCTGTTTTTT. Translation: CASSESPPGFAGELFF.

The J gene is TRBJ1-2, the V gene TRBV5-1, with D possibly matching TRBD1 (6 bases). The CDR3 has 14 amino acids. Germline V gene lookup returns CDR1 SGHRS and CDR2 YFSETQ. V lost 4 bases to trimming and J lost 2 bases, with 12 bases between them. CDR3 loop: CASSPDGQNYGYTF. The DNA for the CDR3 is TGCGCCAGCAGCCCAGACGGACAGAACTATGGCTACACCTTC.

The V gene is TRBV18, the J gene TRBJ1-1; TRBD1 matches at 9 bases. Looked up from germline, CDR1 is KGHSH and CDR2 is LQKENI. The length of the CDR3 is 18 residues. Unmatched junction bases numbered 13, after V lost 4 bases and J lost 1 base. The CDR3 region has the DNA TGTGCCAGCTCACAAACATTCCGGGACAGGGTTGGGAACACTGAAGCTTTCTTT. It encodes CASSQTFRDRVGNTEAFF.

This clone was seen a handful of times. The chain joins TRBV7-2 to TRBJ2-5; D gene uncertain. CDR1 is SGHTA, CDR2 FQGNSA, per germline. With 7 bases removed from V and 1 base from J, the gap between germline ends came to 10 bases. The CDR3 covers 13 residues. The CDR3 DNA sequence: TGTGCCAGCACCTACTCTCCCCAAGAGACCCAGTACTTC. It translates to CASTYSPQETQYF.

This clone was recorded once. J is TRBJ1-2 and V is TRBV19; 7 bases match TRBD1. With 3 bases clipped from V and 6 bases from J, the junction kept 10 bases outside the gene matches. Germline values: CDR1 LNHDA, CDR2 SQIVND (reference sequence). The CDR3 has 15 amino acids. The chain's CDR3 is CASSIRGQERDGYTF. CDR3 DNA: TGTGCCAGTAGTATTCGAGGACAGGAGAGAGATGGCTACACCTTC.

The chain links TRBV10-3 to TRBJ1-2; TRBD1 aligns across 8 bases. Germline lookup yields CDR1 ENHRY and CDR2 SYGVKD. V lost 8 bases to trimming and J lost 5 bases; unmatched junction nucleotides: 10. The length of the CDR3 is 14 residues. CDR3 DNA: TGTGCCATCGGCTCGGACAGGGCCTTTTATGGCTACACCTTC. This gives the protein CAIGSDRAFYGYTF.

CDR3 nucleotide sequence: TGTGCCACCAGTGATGCCGGGACTAGCGGGGGGGCGGATACGCAGTATTTT. This codes for CATSDAGTSGGADTQYF. The rearrangement uses TRBV24-1 and TRBJ2-3; 16 bases are shared with TRBD2. The CDR3 loop spans 17 amino acids. With 3 bases clipped from V and 6 bases from J, the junction kept 5 bases outside the gene matches. CDR1 is KGHDR and CDR2 is SFDVKD in the germline V gene.

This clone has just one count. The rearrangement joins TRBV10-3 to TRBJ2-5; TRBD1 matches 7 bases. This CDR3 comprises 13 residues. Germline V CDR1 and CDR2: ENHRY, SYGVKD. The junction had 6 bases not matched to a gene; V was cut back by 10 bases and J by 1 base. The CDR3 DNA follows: TGTGCCACGGAAGGACAGGCCCAAGAGACCCAGTACTTC. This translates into CATEGQAQETQYF.

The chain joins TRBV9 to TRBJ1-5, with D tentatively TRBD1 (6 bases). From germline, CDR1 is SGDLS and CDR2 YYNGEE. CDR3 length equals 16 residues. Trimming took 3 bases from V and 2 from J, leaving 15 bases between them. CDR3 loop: CASSAADEGGNQPQHF. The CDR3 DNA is TGTGCCAGCAGCGCCGCGGACGAGGGGGGCAATCAGCCCCAGCATTTT. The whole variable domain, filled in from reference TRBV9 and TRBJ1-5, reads DSGVTQTPKHLITATGQRVTLRCSPRSGDLSVYWYQQSLDQGLQFLIQYYNGEERAKGNILERFSAQQFPDLHSELNLSSLELGDSALYFCASSAADEGGNQPQHFGDGTRLSIL.

CDR3 loop: CASSLSSGVRETQYF. CDR3 nucleotides: TGTGCCAGCAGCTTATCGTCCGGGGTTCGGGAGACCCAGTACTTC. The V gene is TRBV7-9, the J gene TRBJ2-5; possibly TRBD2 for D (5 bases). V was trimmed by 2 bases and J by 5 bases, leaving 15 bases between them. Per the germline V gene, CDR1 is SEHNR and CDR2 is FQNEAQ (reference sequence). The CDR3 has 15 amino acids.

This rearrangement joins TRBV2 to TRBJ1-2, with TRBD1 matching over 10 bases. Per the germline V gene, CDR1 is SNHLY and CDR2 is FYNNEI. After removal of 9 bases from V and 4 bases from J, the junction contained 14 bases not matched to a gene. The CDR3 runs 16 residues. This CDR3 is CASHTGTGEKGYGYTF. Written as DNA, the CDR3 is TGTGCCAGTCACACCGGGACAGGGGAGAAAGGCTATGGCTACACCTTC.